This T cell receptor (beta chain) was observed in a study of OX40 agonist ivuxolimab in advanced cancers. Study-wide context: Patients receiving dose escalation had hepatocellular carcinoma, melanoma, renal cell or head and neck cancer. Three patients got partial responses; one had hepatocellular carcinoma and two had cutaneous melanoma.

General study results and limits: More expanded clones were found, on average, in CD8+ than in CD4+ T cells.

CDR3 length equals 13 residues. Deletions cut 5 bases from V and 7 bases from J, with 12 bases between. Germline lookup yields CDR1 SGHVS and CDR2 FNYEAQ. The method was immunoSEQ multiplex PCR; TCRdb's version includes in-frame clones alone and lacks a portion of them. The table has 40,000 to 45,000 clones, around 80% seen once; the top ten hold about 10%. With respect to this clone: What it binds is not known.

The chain has TRBV7-6 and TRBJ2-1; D is uncertain. The origin of this receptor is an adult with an advanced solid tumor such as melanoma, head and neck, liver or kidney cancer. The sequencing used CD4+ or CD8+ T cells sorted from blood, collected in a trial of the OX40 agonist ivuxolimab. The CDR3 reads CASSLSYGNEQFF. In nucleotides, the CDR3 is TGTGCCAGCAGCCTCTCCTACGGAAATGAGCAGTTCTTC.